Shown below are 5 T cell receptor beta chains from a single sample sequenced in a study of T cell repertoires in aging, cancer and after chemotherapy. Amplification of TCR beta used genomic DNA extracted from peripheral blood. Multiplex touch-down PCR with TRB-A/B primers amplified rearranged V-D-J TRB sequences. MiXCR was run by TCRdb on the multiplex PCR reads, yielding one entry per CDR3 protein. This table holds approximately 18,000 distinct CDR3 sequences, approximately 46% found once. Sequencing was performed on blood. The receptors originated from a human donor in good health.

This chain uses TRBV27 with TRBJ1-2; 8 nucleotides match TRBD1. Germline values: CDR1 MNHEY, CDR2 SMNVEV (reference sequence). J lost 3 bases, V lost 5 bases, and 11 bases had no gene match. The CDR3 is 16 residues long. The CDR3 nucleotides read TGTGCCAGCAGTCCCTGGACAGGGCCACAGTACTATGGCTACACCTTC. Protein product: CASSPWTGPQYYGYTF.

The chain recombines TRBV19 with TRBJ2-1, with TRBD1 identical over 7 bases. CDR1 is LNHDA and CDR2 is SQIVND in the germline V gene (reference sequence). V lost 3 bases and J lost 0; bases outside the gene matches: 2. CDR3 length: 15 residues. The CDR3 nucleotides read TGTGCCAGTAGTATCCGGGACAGCTCCTACAATGAGCAGTTCTTC. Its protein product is CASSIRDSSYNEQFF.

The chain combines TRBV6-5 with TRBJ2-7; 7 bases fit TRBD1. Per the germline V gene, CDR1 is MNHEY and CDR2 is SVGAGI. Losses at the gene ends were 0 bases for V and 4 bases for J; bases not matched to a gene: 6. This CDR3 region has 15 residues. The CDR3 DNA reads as TGTGCCAGCAGTTACTCTCCAGGGGGAATATACGAGCAGTACTTC. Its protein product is CASSYSPGGIYEQYF.

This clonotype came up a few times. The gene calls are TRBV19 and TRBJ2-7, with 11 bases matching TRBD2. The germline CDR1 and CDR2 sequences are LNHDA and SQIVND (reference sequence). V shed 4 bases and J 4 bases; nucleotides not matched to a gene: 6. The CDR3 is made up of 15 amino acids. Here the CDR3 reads CASSSAGLAAYEQYF. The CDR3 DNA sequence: TGTGCCAGTAGTAGCGCGGGACTAGCGGCGTACGAGCAGTACTTC.

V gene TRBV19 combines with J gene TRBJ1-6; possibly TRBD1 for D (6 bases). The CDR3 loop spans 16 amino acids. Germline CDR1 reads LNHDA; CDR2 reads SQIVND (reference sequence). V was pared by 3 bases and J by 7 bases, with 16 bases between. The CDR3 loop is CASSMIGGTANSPLHF. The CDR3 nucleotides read TGTGCCAGTAGTATGATAGGGGGGACGGCCAATTCACCCCTCCACTTT.